The T cell receptor (beta chain) under discussion was sequenced for a study of blood T cell repertoires in COVID-19. As for the study in general: PBMCs, B-cell-depleted T cells, or T cells were the source of the cDNA or gDNA that made up the material.

CDR1 and CDR2 (germline): LNHDA, SQIVND (reference sequence). J was trimmed by 10 bases and V by 4 bases; bases with no gene match: 9. The CDR3 extends over 16 amino acids. Clones were sequenced by immunoSEQ multiplex PCR, and TCRdb holds only the in-frame ones, with some missing. The sample contains about 110,000 clones, roughly 85% of which appear only once. The origin of this receptor is a human donor in a cohort sampled during active COVID-19. J is TRBJ1-6 and V is TRBV19; 11 bases are a match to TRBD1. What was sequenced was peripheral blood. The CDR3 DNA sequence: TGTGCCAGTAGTAGTCCCGGGACAGGGGGGCTCTCACCCCTCCACTTT. The encoded protein is CASSSPGTGGLSPLHF.